This record covers a single T cell receptor (beta chain). CDR1 and CDR2 from the germline V gene are SGHTA and FQGTGA. Trimming cost V 5 bases and J 6 bases; bases outside gene matches: 15. This CDR3 has 18 residues. These data originate in a study of blood T cell repertoires in COVID-19. On the study more broadly: COVID-19 samples, acute and convalescent, were from the United States, Italy and Spain. T cells, B-cell-depleted T cells, or PBMCs supplied cDNA or gDNA.

In the original analysis: Nucleated cell number was recorded as an estimate derived from reference gene primer amplification. The assay was immunoSEQ multiplex PCR, and TCRdb's table has in-frame clones only and misses some. V and J calls and clone size come straight from that table; D and trimming were deduced from the DNA. The sample lists some 150,000 clones, about 86% occurring once. This chain links TRBV7-3 with TRBJ2-2, with TRBD2 matching 10 bases. This clonotype originated in a man aged 65 to 85 with acute or convalescent COVID-19. The source material was peripheral blood. This CDR3 reads CASSPTGLAVGSSGELFF. The CDR3 nucleotides are TGTGCCAGCAGCCCGACTGGACTAGCGGTCGGGTCGTCCGGGGAGCTGTTTTTT.